What follows is one TCR beta chain and its context. The antigen remains undetermined. An end of the junction differs from the germline gene, which may be a read error. The entry originates in a study of shared clonotypes between healthy human individuals. Study overall: Each donor contributed plates that comprised three CD4 naive, three CD4 memory, two CD8 naive and one CD8 memory. Study-level findings and limits: Some clonotypes were shared by all four sorted-subset donors, while others were not shared. The non-shared ones had lower generation probabilities than the shared ones.

Some 30,000 T cell genomes (approximately 210 ng DNA) went into each sorted-subset replicate. Some clones are missing from TCRdb's copy, which holds only in-frame ones; the method was immunoSEQ multiplex PCR. The table records approximately 2,200,000 clones, 90% to 95% of them present only once. Naive CD8 cells, CD45RO-negative and positively selected for CCR7, excluded terminally differentiated effector memory CD45RA+ cells. The CDR3 runs to 15 residues. In germline, CDR1 is SGHNT, CDR2 YYREEE (reference sequence). The gene calls are TRBV5-4 and TRBJ2-7; D uncertain. The sequence derives from a man aged 18 to 29 in good health. Some clones in this sample may be carry-over from other donors' samples. Sequencing input: naive CD8+ T cells from PBMCs. The CDR3: CAARIADAASFEQYF. The CDR3 region has the DNA TGTGCCGCCAGAATTGCCGATGCGGCCTCCTTCGAGCAGTACTTC.